This record looks at one TCR beta chain sequence and its context. Its antigen remains unidentified. Among the 100 to 150 subjects of the validation cohort, separate from the approximately 670-subject first cohort, were the donors. Germline CDR1 SGDLS, CDR2 YYNGEE. V was clipped by 0 bases and J by 8 bases, with 15 bases between them. This CDR3 spans 15 amino acids. This specimen belongs to a study of cytomegalovirus exposure and HLA in healthy donors. Study-level results: Altogether, 150 to 200 TCR beta chains were recorded as cytomegalovirus-associated. Specificity for CMV antigens was confirmed in vitro for a few of the CMV-associated chains.

Repertoires were generated with immunoSEQ multiplex PCR, while TCRdb's copy carries only in-frame clones and drops some. The sample carries a few hundred thousand clones, approximately 86% recorded once. The gene calls are TRBV9 and TRBJ1-5; tentatively, D is TRBD1 (6 bases). The source is a man aged 30 to 39 in good health and CMV-seronegative. The source material was PBMCs. The DNA of the CDR3 is TGTGCCAGCAGCGTAGGTCCAGGGGATTGGGAGCCCCAGCATTTT. Its protein is CASSVGPGDWEPQHF.